This TCR beta chain derives from a study of T cell responses to AZD1222 COVID-19 vaccine. Study results and limitations: Spike-specific TCR breadth rose after two AZD1222 doses, and depth rose as well. The donor cohort was predominantly white British with a female majority, and clonal diversity may have been underestimated. Just 5 or 6 AZD1222 recipients tested seropositive at baseline.

Germline CDR1 is LNHDA and CDR2 is SQIVND (reference sequence). Trimming shortened V by 5 bases and J by 4 bases, and 11 bases separated the two germline ends. This CDR3 has 13 residues. The assay was immunoSEQ multiplex PCR, and TCRdb's table has in-frame clones only and misses some. Of 140,000 to 150,000 clones detected, around 93% appear once; the ten largest clones hold roughly 3.8%. As to this clone: Its target is unknown.

Combined were second doses at about 4 or about 12 weeks. The sample was peripheral blood, taken 28 days after the second AZD1222 dose. V usage is TRBV19 and J usage is TRBJ1-2; D is possibly TRBD1 (5 bases). The source of this sequence is an adult who received the AZD1222 COVID-19 vaccine. In nucleotides, the CDR3 is TGTGCCAGTAGTCGGACTCAGGGCTATGGCTACACCTTC. It codes for CASSRTQGYGYTF.